This T cell receptor (beta chain) derives from a study of cytomegalovirus exposure and HLA in healthy donors. Primers for the PCR totalled 60 Vbeta and 13 Jbeta. Generated by immunoSEQ multiplex PCR, the TCRdb table keeps only in-frame clones and is missing some. Among more than 95,000 clones, about 68% were seen once, and the ten largest hold 3% to 5%. Germline V lookup: CDR1 SNHLY, CDR2 FYNNEI. The V segment lost 7 bases and the J segment 2 bases; nucleotides outside the gene matches: 5. The CDR3 consists of 13 residues. Notes on this clone: Its antigen is not identified.

The study's findings and limits: Per published accounts, TCR beta sequences correctly predicted the HLA-A and HLA-B alleles of most subjects. Association of a missense DCLRE1C variant with TCR beta V- and J-gene trimming was reported in a later analysis.

The rearrangement links TRBV2 to TRBJ2-7; 7 bases match TRBD1. The sequence was obtained from a man aged 35 to 55 in good health and CMV-seropositive. The sample consisted of PBMCs. The CDR3 protein is CASKLGQTYEQYF. The DNA for the CDR3 is TGTGCCAGCAAATTGGGACAGACCTACGAGCAGTACTTC. The full variable domain, in which reference TRBV2 and TRBJ2-7 provide the parts outside the CDR3, is EPEVTQTPSHQVTQMGQEVILRCVPISNHLYFYWYRQILGQKVEFLVSFYNNEISEKSEIFDDQFSVERPDGSNFTLKIRSTKLEDSAMYFCASKLGQTYEQYFGPGTRLTVT.